The T cell receptor (beta chain) described here comes from a study of cytomegalovirus exposure and HLA in healthy donors. J gave up 7 bases and V 2 bases, and 11 bases lay outside the gene matches. This CDR3 region has 16 residues. CDR1 MDHEN and CDR2 SYDVKM come from the germline V gene. Points on this clone: Its specificity is unknown.

Study-level points and caveats: A later analysis reportedly identified an Asian-associated ancestry cluster as carrying fewer N-insertions than the approximately 670-donor mean.

Primers: 60 Vbeta forward and 13 Jbeta reverse. Method: immunoSEQ multiplex PCR; TCRdb's copy keeps in-frame clones and lacks some. The profile shows approximately 190,000 clones, 75% to 90% of them singletons. The chain employs TRBV28 and TRBJ1-2, with 9 positions matching TRBD1. The material sequenced was PBMCs. The TCR originated in a man aged 25-40 years in good health and CMV-seronegative. The CDR3 loop is CASSLPNGGQGSGYTF. The CDR3 coding sequence is TGTGCCAGCAGTTTACCGAATGGGGGACAGGGATCTGGCTACACCTTC.